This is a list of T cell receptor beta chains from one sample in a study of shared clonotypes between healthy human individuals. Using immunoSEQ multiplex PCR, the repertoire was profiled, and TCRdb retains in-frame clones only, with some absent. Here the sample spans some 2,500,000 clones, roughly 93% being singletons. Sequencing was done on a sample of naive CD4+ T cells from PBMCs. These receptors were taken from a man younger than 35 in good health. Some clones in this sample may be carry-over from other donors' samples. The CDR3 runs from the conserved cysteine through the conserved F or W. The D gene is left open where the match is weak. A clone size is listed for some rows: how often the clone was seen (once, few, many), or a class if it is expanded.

cdr3_aa: CASSGSGTVGSPLHF
cdr3_nt: TGTGCCAGCAGTGGATCCGGGACAGTCGGTTCACCCCTCCACTTT
clone_size: -
d_call: TRBD1
j_call: TRBJ1-6
v_call: TRBV27

cdr3_aa: CASSRTGEDEQYF
cdr3_nt: TGTGCCAGCAGCCGAACAGGGGAAGACGAGCAGTACTTC
clone_size: -
d_call: TRBD1
j_call: TRBJ2-7
v_call: TRBV7-9

cdr3_aa: CASSVFDSLNEQFF
cdr3_nt: TGTGCCAGCAGCGTATTTGACAGCCTGAATGAGCAGTTCTTC
clone_size: -
d_call: -
j_call: TRBJ2-1
v_call: TRBV9

cdr3_aa: CASSRTGGSRLLYGYTF
cdr3_nt: TGTGCCAGCAGCCGTACAGGGGGGTCCCGACTGCTTTATGGCTACACCTTC
clone_size: -
d_call: TRBD1
j_call: TRBJ1-2
v_call: TRBV28

cdr3_aa: CASSKGDSHYGYTF
cdr3_nt: TGTGCCAGCAGCAAAGGGGACAGCCACTATGGCTACACCTTC
clone_size: -
d_call: -
j_call: TRBJ1-2
v_call: TRBV21-1

cdr3_aa: CASSLALSGANVLTF
cdr3_nt: TGCGCCAGCAGCTTGGCCCTCTCTGGGGCCAACGTCCTGACTTTC
clone_size: -
d_call: -
j_call: TRBJ2-6
v_call: TRBV5-1

cdr3_aa: CASSWGLRTARDLNQYF
cdr3_nt: TGTGCCAGCAGCTGGGGACTGCGGACAGCAAGAGACCTTAACCAGTACTTC
clone_size: -
d_call: -
j_call: TRBJ2-5
v_call: TRBV7-2

cdr3_aa: CASSLVGLAGGVQYF
cdr3_nt: TGTGCCAGCAGCTTAGTGGGACTAGCGGGAGGTGTGCAGTACTTC
clone_size: -
d_call: TRBD2
j_call: TRBJ2-7
v_call: TRBV11-2

cdr3_aa: CASSLVQGGSYEQYF
cdr3_nt: TGTGCCAGCAGCTTAGTTCAGGGTGGTTCCTACGAGCAGTACTTC
clone_size: -
d_call: -
j_call: TRBJ2-7
v_call: TRBV7-2

cdr3_aa: CASSLRTGRDYGYTF
cdr3_nt: TGTGCCAGCAGCTTGAGGACGGGACGGGACTATGGCTACACCTTC
clone_size: -
d_call: -
j_call: TRBJ1-2
v_call: TRBV5-4

cdr3_aa: CASSLGGGTGELFF
cdr3_nt: TGTGCCAGCAGCTTAGGAGGGGGTACCGGGGAGCTGTTTTTT
clone_size: -
d_call: -
j_call: TRBJ2-2
v_call: TRBV7-8

cdr3_aa: CASSFATGWSREQYF
cdr3_nt: TGCGCCAGCAGCTTTGCGACAGGGTGGAGTCGCGAGCAGTACTTC
clone_size: -
d_call: TRBD1
j_call: TRBJ2-7
v_call: TRBV5-1

cdr3_aa: CASSAGRVNSPLHF
cdr3_nt: TGTGCCAGCAGCGCCGGACGGGTGAATTCACCCCTCCACTTT
clone_size: -
d_call: -
j_call: TRBJ1-6
v_call: TRBV13

cdr3_aa: CAWSTTEVTQYF
cdr3_nt: TGTGCCTGGAGTACCACTGAGGTGACCCAGTACTTC
clone_size: -
d_call: -
j_call: TRBJ2-5
v_call: TRBV30

cdr3_aa: CASSPPAYEQYF
cdr3_nt: TGTGCCAGCAGCCCACCAGCCTACGAGCAGTACTTC
clone_size: -
d_call: -
j_call: TRBJ2-7
v_call: TRBV28

cdr3_aa: CASSLDTDTQYF
cdr3_nt: TGTGCCAGCAGTTTGGACACAGATACGCAGTATTTT
clone_size: -
d_call: -
j_call: TRBJ2-3
v_call: TRBV28

cdr3_aa: CASSFGRLDISYEQYF
cdr3_nt: TGCGCCAGCAGCTTCGGAAGGTTGGACATTTCCTACGAGCAGTACTTC
clone_size: -
d_call: -
j_call: TRBJ2-7
v_call: TRBV5-1

cdr3_aa: CASSYKDRGYGYTF
cdr3_nt: TGTGCCAGCAGCTACAAGGACAGGGGCTATGGCTACACCTTC
clone_size: -
d_call: TRBD1
j_call: TRBJ1-2
v_call: TRBV28

cdr3_aa: CASSLTKGHTGELFF
cdr3_nt: TGTGCCAGCAGCTTAACGAAGGGGCACACCGGGGAGCTGTTTTTT
clone_size: -
d_call: -
j_call: TRBJ2-2
v_call: TRBV7-3

cdr3_aa: CASSQVWRAGYTDTQYF
cdr3_nt: TGCGCCAGCAGCCAAGTGTGGCGGGCCGGGTACACAGATACGCAGTATTTT
clone_size: -
d_call: -
j_call: TRBJ2-3
v_call: TRBV4-1

cdr3_aa: CASHDTGLLHF
cdr3_nt: TGTGCCTCTCACGACACAGGGCTCCTCCACTTT
clone_size: -
d_call: -
j_call: TRBJ1-6
v_call: TRBV30

cdr3_aa: CAWSVLLFRETQYF
cdr3_nt: TGTGCCTGGAGTGTACTTTTGTTCAGGGAGACCCAGTACTTC
clone_size: -
d_call: -
j_call: TRBJ2-5
v_call: TRBV30

cdr3_aa: CASSESVLEGANTGELFF
cdr3_nt: TGCGCCAGCAGTGAGTCAGTCTTAGAGGGAGCGAACACCGGGGAGCTGTTTTTT
clone_size: -
d_call: -
j_call: TRBJ2-2
v_call: TRBV10-2

cdr3_aa: CATSRDPREQETQYF
cdr3_nt: TGTGCCACCAGCAGAGATCCGCGGGAACAAGAGACCCAGTACTTC
clone_size: -
d_call: -
j_call: TRBJ2-5
v_call: TRBV15

cdr3_aa: CASQLSGVQPQHF
cdr3_nt: TGTGCCAGCCAATTGTCAGGGGTCCAGCCCCAACATTTT
clone_size: -
d_call: -
j_call: TRBJ1-5
v_call: TRBV6-1

cdr3_aa: CASNILETETYGYTF
cdr3_nt: TGTGCCAGCAACATCCTGGAGACAGAGACCTATGGCTACACCTTC
clone_size: -
d_call: -
j_call: TRBJ1-2
v_call: TRBV5-5

cdr3_aa: CASSIRQGTGQETQYF
cdr3_nt: TGTGCCAGCAGCATAAGACAGGGTACGGGCCAAGAGACCCAGTACTTC
clone_size: -
d_call: TRBD1
j_call: TRBJ2-5
v_call: TRBV5-4

cdr3_aa: CASSLDLAGQETQYF
cdr3_nt: TGCGCCAGCAGCTTGGATTTGGCGGGACAAGAGACCCAGTACTTC
clone_size: -
d_call: -
j_call: TRBJ2-5
v_call: TRBV5-1

cdr3_aa: CASSSGTGNTGELFF
cdr3_nt: TGCGCCAGCAGTTCCGGGACTGGAAACACCGGGGAGCTGTTTTTT
clone_size: -
d_call: -
j_call: TRBJ2-2
v_call: TRBV10-1

cdr3_aa: CASRAGIQETQYF
cdr3_nt: TGTGCCAGCAGGGCGGGTATCCAAGAGACCCAGTACTTC
clone_size: -
d_call: -
j_call: TRBJ2-5
v_call: TRBV6-6

cdr3_aa: CASSIRGGVTYNEQFF
cdr3_nt: TGTGCCAGTAGTATACGAGGGGGCGTTACCTACAATGAGCAGTTCTTC
clone_size: -
d_call: TRBD1
j_call: TRBJ2-1
v_call: TRBV19

cdr3_aa: CASSRVDREGRGYTF
cdr3_nt: TGTGCCAGCTCGCGAGTTGACAGGGAGGGCCGAGGCTACACCTTC
clone_size: -
d_call: TRBD1
j_call: TRBJ1-2
v_call: TRBV18

cdr3_aa: CARSSQGTGELFF
cdr3_nt: TGTGCCAGAAGCTCCCAGGGGACCGGGGAGCTGTTTTTT
clone_size: -
d_call: -
j_call: TRBJ2-2
v_call: TRBV5-3

cdr3_aa: CASSRTYEQYF
cdr3_nt: TGTGCCAGCAGCCGAACATACGAGCAGTACTTC
clone_size: once
d_call: -
j_call: TRBJ2-7
v_call: TRBV28

cdr3_aa: CASSPRRRDDEQFF
cdr3_nt: TGTGCCAGCAGCCCAAGAAGGCGGGACGATGAGCAGTTCTTC
clone_size: -
d_call: -
j_call: TRBJ2-1
v_call: TRBV9

cdr3_aa: CASSAGAGQGARAFF
cdr3_nt: TGTGCCAGCAGCGCCGGGGCGGGACAGGGGGCGAGGGCTTTCTTT
clone_size: once
d_call: TRBD1
j_call: TRBJ1-1
v_call: TRBV9

cdr3_aa: CASRGYRGYEQYF
cdr3_nt: TGTGCCAGCAGAGGTTACAGGGGCTACGAGCAGTACTTC
clone_size: -
d_call: TRBD1
j_call: TRBJ2-7
v_call: TRBV7-6

cdr3_aa: CASSFVGSNEKLFF
cdr3_nt: TGTGCCAGCAGCTTCGTTGGGAGTAATGAAAAACTGTTTTTT
clone_size: -
d_call: -
j_call: TRBJ1-4
v_call: TRBV5-6

cdr3_aa: CASSLPGQGIYEQYF
cdr3_nt: TGTGCCAGCAGCTTACCGGGACAGGGGATCTACGAGCAGTACTTC
clone_size: -
d_call: TRBD1
j_call: TRBJ2-7
v_call: TRBV7-2

cdr3_aa: CASSYTRAGGGTEAFF
cdr3_nt: TGTGCCAGCAGTTATACAAGGGCTGGAGGGGGCACTGAAGCTTTCTTT
clone_size: -
d_call: -
j_call: TRBJ1-1
v_call: TRBV2

cdr3_aa: CASSQLAGVTDTQYF
cdr3_nt: TGTGCCAGCAGCCAACTAGCGGGAGTAACAGATACGCAGTATTTT
clone_size: -
d_call: TRBD2
j_call: TRBJ2-3
v_call: TRBV28

cdr3_aa: CASSDSAGPDTQYF
cdr3_nt: TGTGCCAGCAGTGATTCGGCAGGACCAGATACGCAGTATTTT
clone_size: -
d_call: -
j_call: TRBJ2-3
v_call: TRBV25-1

cdr3_aa: CASIGTPRDQPQHF
cdr3_nt: TGTGCCAGCATAGGGACCCCCAGGGATCAGCCCCAGCATTTT
clone_size: -
d_call: -
j_call: TRBJ1-5
v_call: TRBV5-6

cdr3_aa: CAISVGTGIRLGLTDTQYF
cdr3_nt: TGTGCCATCAGTGTCGGGACAGGGATTCGTTTGGGACTCACAGATACGCAGTATTTT
clone_size: -
d_call: TRBD1
j_call: TRBJ2-3
v_call: TRBV10-3

cdr3_aa: CSVEELYTEAFF
cdr3_nt: TGCAGCGTTGAAGAGCTGTACACTGAAGCTTTCTTT
clone_size: -
d_call: -
j_call: TRBJ1-1
v_call: TRBV29-1

cdr3_aa: CASSLDGGTDTQYF
cdr3_nt: TGTGCCAGCAGCTTAGATGGGGGCACAGATACGCAGTATTTT
clone_size: -
d_call: -
j_call: TRBJ2-3
v_call: TRBV11-3

cdr3_aa: CASSIGTEVYANYGYTF
cdr3_nt: TGTGCCAGCAGCATCGGGACAGAGGTTTACGCTAACTATGGCTACACCTTC
clone_size: -
d_call: TRBD1
j_call: TRBJ1-2
v_call: TRBV5-4

cdr3_aa: CASSSDLYQETQYF
cdr3_nt: TGCGCCAGCAGCTCGGACCTGTACCAAGAGACCCAGTACTTC
clone_size: -
d_call: -
j_call: TRBJ2-5
v_call: TRBV5-1

cdr3_aa: CASSYLDTGELFF
cdr3_nt: TGTGCCAGCAGCTACCTAGACACCGGGGAGCTGTTTTTT
clone_size: -
d_call: -
j_call: TRBJ2-2
v_call: TRBV11-3

cdr3_aa: CSVLAKGIPRHETQYF
cdr3_nt: TGCAGCGTTCTCGCCAAAGGGATCCCTCGGCACGAGACCCAGTACTTC
clone_size: -
d_call: -
j_call: TRBJ2-5
v_call: TRBV29-1

cdr3_aa: CASGSLAGWADTQYF
cdr3_nt: TGTGCCAGCGGAAGCCTAGCGGGATGGGCAGATACGCAGTATTTT
clone_size: -
d_call: TRBD2
j_call: TRBJ2-3
v_call: TRBV6-1